Below, 18 T cell receptor beta chains from the same sample are listed, as sequenced in a study. TCRdb independently ran MiXCR on the RT-PCR reads; one entry per CDR3 protein. Of 650,000 to 800,000 distinct CDR3 sequences in the sample, 13% to 15% are singletons; the top ten hold 3.6%. Sample: memory CD4+ T cells from blood. Source of these receptors: a female donor in good health, serving as a healthy control.

This clonotype appeared a few times. The chain carries TRBV20-1 and TRBJ2-3; TRBD2 matches at 8 bases. The germline CDR1 and CDR2 sequences are DFQATT and SNEGSKA (reference sequence). Trimming removed 3 bases from V and 0 bases from J; junction bases left unmatched: 5. The CDR3 is 15 amino acids. CDR3 nucleotides: TGCAGTGCTAGGGTCGCGGGGGGTAGCACAGATACGCAGTATTTT. Its protein product is CSARVAGGSTDTQYF.

V usage is TRBV4-3 and J usage is TRBJ1-1; D is perhaps TRBD1 (6 bases). The CDR3 loop spans 14 amino acids. The germline CDR1 and CDR2 sequences are LGHNA and YSLEER. V was pared by 0 bases and J by 11 bases, with 16 bases between. The CDR3 reads CASSQDRVAGEAFF. In DNA, the CDR3 is TGCGCCAGCAGCCAAGATCGGGTCGCAGGGGAGGCTTTCTTT.

The J gene is TRBJ1-4, the V gene TRBV4-1, with D unclear. This CDR3 has 15 residues. Germline V lookup: CDR1 MGHRA, CDR2 YSYEKL. V was clipped by 1 base and J by 5 bases, with 11 bases between them. The CDR3 DNA reads as TGCGCCAGCAGCCAAGGACTGTCCCCGAATGAAAAACTGTTTTTT. Protein: CASSQGLSPNEKLFF.

This clonotype was counted only a few times. The chain uses TRBV4-1 and TRBJ2-7, with no clear D. Germline V CDR1 and CDR2: MGHRA, YSYEKL. The CDR3 has 15 amino acids. Trimming took off 1 base at V and 1 base at J, with 11 bases between the two ends. CDR3 loop: CASSQGPADSYEQYF. CDR3 DNA: TGCGCCAGCAGCCAAGGGCCCGCGGATTCCTACGAGCAGTACTTC.

Note on this clonotype: The junction departs from germline at one end; a sequencing error may be responsible. The chain uses TRBV6-1 and TRBJ1-5; no definite D call. Per the germline V gene, CDR1 is MNHNS and CDR2 is SASEGT. This CDR3 comprises 15 residues. CDR3 residues: CASSKQLEGNQPKHF. The DNA of the CDR3 is TGTGCCAGCAGCAAACAGCTGGAGGGCAATCAGCCCAAGCATTTT.

This clonotype was seen many times. The chain employs TRBV29-1 and TRBJ2-3, with D possibly being TRBD2 (6 bases). Germline CDR1 reads SQVTM; CDR2 reads ANQGSEA. The CDR3 has 15 amino acids. Between the trimmed V and J ends, which lost 4 bases and 0 bases, there was a span of 14 bases. CDR3 nucleotides: TGCAGCGTTGTATCAGGGAGCGGGAGCACAGATACGCAGTATTTT. As protein: CSVVSGSGSTDTQYF.

The chain combines TRBV10-3 with TRBJ1-6; TRBD1 agrees at 9 bases. V dropped 8 bases and J dropped 4; count of bases not matched to a gene: 9. Germline values: CDR1 ENHRY, CDR2 SYGVKD. There are 16 residues in the CDR3. The CDR3 loop reads CAIGGDRAGYNSPLHF. CDR3 in DNA: TGTGCCATCGGGGGGGACAGGGCCGGATATAATTCACCCCTCCACTTT.

This clonotype was seen more than once but under ten times. V gene TRBV7-9 combines with J gene TRBJ1-4; 8 nucleotides match TRBD1. CDR1 is SEHNR and CDR2 is FQNEAQ in the germline V gene (reference sequence). V shed 5 bases and J 0 bases; nucleotides not matched to a gene: 2. The CDR3 has 15 amino acids. The CDR3 here is CASSRTGSTNEKLFF. CDR3 nucleotides: TGTGCCAGCAGCAGGACAGGGTCAACTAATGAAAAACTGTTTTTT.

V usage is TRBV10-3 and J usage is TRBJ2-2; tentative D call: TRBD2 (5 bases). The CDR3 spans 14 residues. Germline loops: CDR1 ENHRY, CDR2 SYGVKD. CDR3 in amino acids: CVIRQLANTGELFF. The CDR3 nucleotides read TGTGTTATCAGACAACTAGCGAACACCGGGGAGCTGTTTTTT.

In its sample, this clonotype was seen many times. The rearrangement joins TRBV20-1 to TRBJ1-3; D is uncertain. The CDR3 extends over 13 amino acids. CDR1 is DFQATT, CDR2 SNEGSKA, per germline (reference sequence). Trimming stripped 4 bases from V and 8 bases from J, with 15 bases between. The CDR3 reads CSATTPQRDTIYF. The CDR3 DNA sequence: TGCAGTGCTACCACACCCCAGCGGGACACCATATATTTT.

The chain has TRBV20-1 and TRBJ2-1; 7 bases are shared with TRBD1. CDR3 size: 16 residues. Trimming at V came to 5 bases and at J to 0 bases, leaving 10 bases not matched to a gene. Per germline, CDR1 DFQATT and CDR2 SNEGSKA (reference sequence). CDR3 DNA sequence: TGCAGTGCTTACATACCGACAGGGAGCTCCTACAATGAGCAGTTCTTC. Residues: CSAYIPTGSSYNEQFF.

This clonotype has at least ten counts. The chain links TRBV6-1 to TRBJ1-2; no reliable D call. The CDR3 is made up of 13 amino acids. Trimming pared 2 bases from V and 6 bases from J, leaving 10 bases between. Germline CDR1 MNHNS, CDR2 SASEGT. In nucleotides, the CDR3 is TGTGCCAGCAGTGAACCCACTACCCATGGCTACACCTTC. Translating gives CASSEPTTHGYTF.

This clonotype came up a few times. V usage is TRBV20-1 and J usage is TRBJ2-7; 9 bases map to TRBD2. Germline V gene sequence: CDR1 DFQATT, CDR2 SNEGSKA (reference sequence). This CDR3 is 15 amino acids long. Losses at the gene ends were 3 bases for V and 0 bases for J; bases not matched to a gene: 6. In nucleotides, the CDR3 is TGCAGTGCTAGGAGGGCGGGAGGGAGCTCCTACGAGCAGTACTTC. It specifies CSARRAGGSSYEQYF.

This chain uses TRBV7-2 with TRBJ2-3; D is possibly TRBD1 (7 bases). The CDR3 has 18 residues. CDR1 and CDR2 from the germline V gene are SGHTA and FQGNSA. V was pared by 2 bases and J by 0 bases, with 18 bases between. The CDR3 coding sequence is TGTGCCAGCAGCTTAAGCGGAGGGGGCACATCTAGCACAGATACGCAGTATTTT. Protein: CASSLSGGGTSSTDTQYF.

About this clonotype: One base away lies a much larger clone, so this may be a sequencing read error. This chain joins TRBV6-5 and TRBJ2-7, with 7 bases fitting TRBD1. The junction had 14 bases not matched to a gene; V was cut back by 6 bases and J by 3 bases. This CDR3 has 16 amino acids. Germline V gene data show CDR1 as MNHEY and CDR2 as SVGAGI. The CDR3 reads CASRLSSGTVVYEQYF. The CDR3 region has the DNA TGTGCCAGCAGACTAAGTTCCGGGACAGTAGTCTACGAGCAGTACTTC.

This clonotype showed up many times. J is TRBJ2-3 and V is TRBV6-2 or TRBV6-3; D not certain. V dropped 7 bases and J dropped 1 base, with 9 bases sitting between them. CDR1 is MNHEY and CDR2 is SVGEGT in the germline V gene. The CDR3 is 13 amino acids. This CDR3 reads CASKGSGTDTQYF. CDR3 in DNA: TGTGCCAGCAAGGGCTCCGGCACAGATACGCAGTATTTT.

Only a few counts were recorded for this clonotype. This chain uses TRBV28 with TRBJ1-2, with D possibly matching TRBD1 (5 bases). Trimming cost V 7 bases and J 2 bases, with 11 bases left between them. The CDR3 has 13 amino acids. Germline V gene sequence: CDR1 MDHEN, CDR2 SYDVKM. The CDR3 coding sequence is TGTGCCAGCATTGAGGGACGGAACTATGGCTACACCTTC. Protein: CASIEGRNYGYTF.

This clonotype was seen a handful of times. The chain couples TRBV12-3 or TRBV12-4 to TRBJ2-3, with a tentative D call TRBD2 (6 bases). V lost 4 bases and J 2 bases, leaving 10 bases between the germline ends. The CDR3 is 14 amino acids. The CDR3 sequence is CASSSSATTDTQYF. CDR3 sequence (DNA): TGTGCCAGCAGTTCTAGCGCAACCACAGATACGCAGTATTTT.